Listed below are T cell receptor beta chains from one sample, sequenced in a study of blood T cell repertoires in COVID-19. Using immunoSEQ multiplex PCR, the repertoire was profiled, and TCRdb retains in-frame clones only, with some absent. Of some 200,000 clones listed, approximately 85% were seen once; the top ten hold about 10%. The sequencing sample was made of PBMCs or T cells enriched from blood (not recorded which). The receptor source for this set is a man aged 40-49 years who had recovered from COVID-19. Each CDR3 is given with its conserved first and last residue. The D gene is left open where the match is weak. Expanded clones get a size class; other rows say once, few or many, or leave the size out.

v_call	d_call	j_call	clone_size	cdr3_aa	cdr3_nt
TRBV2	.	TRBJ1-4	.	CASTNSGEKLFF	TGTGCCAGCACAAACTCCGGGGAAAAACTGTTTTTT
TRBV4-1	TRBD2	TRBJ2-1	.	CASSQERGAGGRNNEQFF	TGCGCCAGCAGCCAAGAGAGGGGAGCGGGAGGGCGCAACAATGAGCAGTTCTTC
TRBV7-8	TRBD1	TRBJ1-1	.	CASSWGTGMNTEAFF	TGTGCCAGCAGCTGGGGGACAGGGATGAACACTGAAGCTTTCTTT
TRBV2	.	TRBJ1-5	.	CASSETGKEQPQHF	TGTGCCAGCAGTGAAACGGGGAAGGAGCAGCCCCAGCATTTT
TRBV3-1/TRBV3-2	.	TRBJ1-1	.	CASSPMGRALLGEAFF	TGTGCCAGCAGCCCGATGGGCAGGGCCCTACTGGGTGAAGCTTTCTTT
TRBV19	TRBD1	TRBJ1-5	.	CASRRDRGAPLENQPQHF	TGTGCCAGTAGACGGGACAGGGGGGCCCCACTGGAGAATCAGCCCCAGCATTTT
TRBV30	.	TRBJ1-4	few	CAWGLSEKLFF	TGTGCCTGGGGGCTTAGTGAAAAACTGTTTTTT
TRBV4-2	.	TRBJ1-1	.	CASSQDRRGRTEAFF	TGTGCCAGCAGCCAAGATCGGAGGGGACGCACTGAAGCTTTCTTT
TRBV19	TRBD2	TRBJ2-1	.	CASSISGTTLNEQFF	TGTGCCAGTAGTATCTCCGGGACTACTTTAAATGAGCAGTTCTTC
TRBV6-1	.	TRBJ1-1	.	CASSEVAAGDTEAFF	TGTGCCAGCAGTGAAGTCGCGGCAGGGGACACTGAAGCTTTCTTT
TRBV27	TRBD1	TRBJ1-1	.	CASSFSRTGGTEAFF	TGTGCCAGCAGTTTCTCCCGGACAGGCGGGACTGAAGCTTTCTTT
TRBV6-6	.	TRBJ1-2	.	CASRPTGSGDYGYTF	TGTGCCAGCAGGCCCACAGGGTCAGGAGACTATGGCTACACCTTC
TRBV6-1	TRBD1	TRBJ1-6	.	CASSEVGWDRNSPLHF	TGTGCCAGCAGTGAAGTAGGTTGGGACAGGAATTCACCCCTCCACTTT
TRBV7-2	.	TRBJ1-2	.	CASSPGIGSTYGYTF	TGTGCCAGCAGCCCCGGGATTGGATCTACCTATGGCTACACCTTC
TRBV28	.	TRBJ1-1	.	CASTLQLNTEAFF	TGTGCCAGCACCCTACAGCTGAACACTGAAGCTTTCTTT
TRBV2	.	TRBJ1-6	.	CASSETPGIYSPLHF	TGTGCCAGCAGTGAGACCCCAGGGATTTATTCACCCCTCCACTTT
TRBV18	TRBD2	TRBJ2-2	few	CASSLNLLAGGNSNTGELFF	TGTGCCAGCTCACTTAACCTCCTGGCGGGAGGAAACTCGAACACCGGGGAGCTGTTTTTT
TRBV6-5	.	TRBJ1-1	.	CASSYSSVNTEAFF	TGTGCCAGCAGTTACTCGAGCGTGAACACTGAAGCTTTCTTT
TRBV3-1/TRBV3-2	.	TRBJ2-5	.	CASSAKRETQYF	TGTGCCAGCAGCGCGAAGAGGGAGACCCAGTACTTC
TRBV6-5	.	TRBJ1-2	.	CASSFMEGPYGYTF	TGTGCCAGCAGCTTTATGGAGGGCCCTTATGGCTACACCTTC
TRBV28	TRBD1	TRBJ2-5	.	CASSSPTGGGETQYF	TGTGCCAGCAGTTCCCCGACAGGGGGCGGGGAGACCCAGTACTTC
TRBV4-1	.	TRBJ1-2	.	CASSQGQEFYGYTF	TGCGCCAGCAGCCAAGGGCAGGAATTCTATGGCTACACCTTC
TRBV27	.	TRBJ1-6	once	CASSFARASPLHF	TGTGCCAGCAGTTTCGCCAGGGCCTCACCCCTCCACTTT
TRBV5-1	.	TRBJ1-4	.	CASSLTGSGEKLFF	TGCGCCAGCAGCCTTACAGGCTCGGGCGAAAAACTGTTTTTT
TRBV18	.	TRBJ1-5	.	CASSRAGSNQPQHF	TGTGCCAGCTCACGGGCAGGATCGAATCAGCCCCAGCATTTT
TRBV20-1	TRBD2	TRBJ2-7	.	CSAREGPEQYF	TGCAGTGCTCGGGAGGGTCCCGAGCAGTACTTC
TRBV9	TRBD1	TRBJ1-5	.	CASSPGQGAFQPQHF	TGTGCCAGCAGCCCGGGACAGGGGGCTTTTCAGCCCCAGCATTTT
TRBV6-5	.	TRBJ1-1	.	CASSTGGGTEAFF	TGTGCCAGCAGTACAGGCGGGGGGACTGAAGCTTTCTTT
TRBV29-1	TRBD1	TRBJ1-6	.	CSVSGQGNSPLHF	TGCAGCGTTTCTGGACAGGGTAATTCACCCCTCCACTTT
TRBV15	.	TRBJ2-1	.	CATSSPVGAEGGPEQFF	TGTGCCACCAGCTCTCCAGTCGGTGCGGAGGGGGGGCCTGAGCAGTTCTTC
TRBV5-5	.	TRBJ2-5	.	CAGGKGPPYQETQYF	TGTGCCGGCGGAAAGGGGCCGCCGTACCAAGAGACCCAGTACTTC
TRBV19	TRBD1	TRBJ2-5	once	CASSHTGEETQYF	TGTGCCAGTAGTCATACAGGGGAAGAGACCCAGTACTTC
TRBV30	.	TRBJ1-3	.	CAWSGGGRNTIYF	TGTGCCTGGAGTGGGGGAGGGAGAAACACCATATATTTT
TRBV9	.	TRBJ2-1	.	CASSVDPMRSDEQFF	TGTGCCAGCAGCGTAGACCCGATGCGGAGCGATGAGCAGTTCTTC
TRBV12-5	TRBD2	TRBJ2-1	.	CASGSAPSGRASSYNEQFF	TGTGCTAGTGGTTCCGCCCCTAGCGGGAGAGCGAGCTCCTACAATGAGCAGTTCTTC
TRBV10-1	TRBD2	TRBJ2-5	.	CASSESGRGLGETQYF	TGCGCCAGCAGTGAGTCAGGGAGGGGCTTAGGAGAGACCCAGTACTTC
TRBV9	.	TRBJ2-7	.	CASSVGGDSYEQYF	TGTGCCAGCAGCGTAGGCGGGGACTCCTACGAGCAGTACTTC
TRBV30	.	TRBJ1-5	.	CAWGTGVVRVQPQHF	TGTGCCTGGGGGACGGGAGTGGTCCGGGTGCAGCCCCAGCATTTT
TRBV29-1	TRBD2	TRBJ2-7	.	CSAEAWGGRNEQYF	TGCAGCGCAGAGGCCTGGGGCGGGAGAAACGAGCAGTACTTC
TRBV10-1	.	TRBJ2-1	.	CASSESVSGNNEQFF	TGCGCCAGCAGTGAGTCTGTTAGCGGAAACAATGAGCAGTTCTTC
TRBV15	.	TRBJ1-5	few	CATSSDRPGGPNQPQHF	TGTGCCACCAGTTCGGATCGCCCGGGGGGGCCCAATCAGCCCCAGCATTTT
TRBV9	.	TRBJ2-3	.	CASSVSGGPDTQYF	TGTGCCAGCAGCGTATCTGGGGGCCCAGATACGCAGTATTTT
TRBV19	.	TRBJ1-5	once	CASSIVRGRNQPQHF	TGTGCCAGTAGTATAGTTCGGGGGAGAAATCAGCCCCAGCATTTT
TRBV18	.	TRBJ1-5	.	CASSPDSMGRVNQPQHF	TGTGCCAGCTCACCGGATTCAATGGGCAGGGTCAATCAGCCCCAGCATTTT
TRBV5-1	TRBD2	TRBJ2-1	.	CASSPSSSGRYGEQFF	TGCGCCAGCAGCCCCAGTTCTAGCGGAAGGTACGGTGAGCAGTTCTTC
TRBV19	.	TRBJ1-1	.	CASSIGVLGTEAFF	TGTGCCAGTAGTATCGGGGTTCTCGGCACTGAAGCTTTCTTT
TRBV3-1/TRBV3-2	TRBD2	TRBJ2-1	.	CASSHRGLAGVGEQFF	TGTGCCAGCAGCCATCGAGGACTAGCGGGAGTGGGTGAGCAGTTCTTC
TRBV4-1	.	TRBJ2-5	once	CASSQGLQPWQETQYF	TGCGCCAGCAGCCAGGGCTTGCAGCCTTGGCAAGAGACCCAGTACTTC
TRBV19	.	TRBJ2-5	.	CASSIRGESQYF	TGTGCCAGTAGTATCCGCGGGGAGTCCCAGTACTTC
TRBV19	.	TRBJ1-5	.	CASSIEGEGNQPQHF	TGTGCCAGTAGTATCGAGGGAGAGGGCAATCAGCCCCAGCATTTT
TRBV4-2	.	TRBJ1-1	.	CASSQGPDTEAFF	TGTGCCAGCAGCCAAGGTCCCGACACTGAAGCTTTCTTT
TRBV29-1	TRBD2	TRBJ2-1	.	CSVAGGGGSYNEQFF	TGCAGCGTTGCAGGTGGGGGGGGCTCCTACAATGAGCAGTTCTTC
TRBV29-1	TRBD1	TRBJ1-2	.	CSSGQGIGYGYTF	TGCAGCTCTGGACAGGGGATAGGCTATGGCTACACCTTC
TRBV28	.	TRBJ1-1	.	CASTQMAPTEAFF	TGTGCCAGCACTCAAATGGCCCCCACTGAAGCTTTCTTT
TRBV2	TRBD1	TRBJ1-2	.	CARKGTGGRNGYTF	TGTGCCAGAAAAGGGACAGGGGGCCGTAATGGCTACACCTTC